These T cell receptor beta chains were read from a single sample in a study of cytomegalovirus exposure and HLA in healthy donors. Here immunoSEQ multiplex PCR was the method, and the copy in TCRdb shows in-frame clones only, minus some. Among around 190,000 clones listed, more than 65% were seen once. Input material: PBMCs. The origin of the receptors is a woman aged 25 to 39 in good health and CMV-seropositive. Each CDR3 is given with its conserved first and last residue. A D gene is named only where the DNA matches it firmly. Not all rows give a size; the values are once, few, many and, for expanded clones, a class.

d_gene | j_gene | v_gene | abundance | len | CDR3aa | CDR3nt
TRBD1 | TRBJ1-2 | TRBV2 | few | 12 | CASSGTGGTPSF | TGTGCCAGCAGTGGGACAGGAGGCACTCCCTCCTTC
TRBD2 | TRBJ2-1 | TRBV5-4 | - | 15 | CASSQTSVLGNEQFF | TGTGCCAGCAGCCAAACTAGCGTGCTCGGCAATGAGCAGTTCTTC
- | TRBJ2-6 | TRBV19 | - | 18 | CASSTTQGGSSGANVLTF | TGTGCCAGTAGTACCACCCAGGGCGGAAGCTCTGGGGCCAACGTCCTGACTTTC
TRBD2 | TRBJ2-7 | TRBV4-2 | - | 16 | CASSQAVTSGRYEQYF | TGTGCCAGCAGCCAAGCCGTGACTAGCGGGAGATACGAGCAGTACTTC
TRBD1 | TRBJ1-4 | TRBV4-1 | - | 16 | CASSQQTGGPNEKLFF | TGCGCCAGCAGCCAACAAACAGGGGGGCCTAATGAAAAACTGTTTTTT
- | TRBJ1-1 | TRBV7-9 | few | 18 | CSSSLGSLRVPMNTEAFF | TGTTCCAGCAGCTTAGGTTCTCTGAGGGTCCCCATGAACACTGAAGCTTTCTTT
TRBD2 | TRBJ2-7 | TRBV27 | few | 15 | CASSLRLAKRYEQYF | TGTGCCAGCAGTTTAAGACTAGCGAAAAGATACGAGCAGTACTTC
- | TRBJ2-7 | TRBV5-1 | few | 14 | CASSLRQGGYEQYF | TGCGCCAGCAGCTTGAGACAGGGAGGATACGAGCAGTACTTC
- | TRBJ2-1 | TRBV5-4 | - | 12 | CASSLALEEQFF | TGTGCCAGCTCCCTAGCGCTCGAGGAGCAGTTCTTC
TRBD2 | TRBJ2-5 | TRBV7-2 | - | 15 | CASTPGLAGGETQYF | TGTGCCAGCACCCCGGGACTAGCGGGAGGGGAGACCCAGTACTTC